One and the same sample provided the 10 T cell receptor beta chains below, sequenced in a study of blood T cell repertoires in COVID-19. The method was immunoSEQ multiplex PCR; TCRdb's version includes in-frame clones alone and lacks a portion of them. There are roughly 240,000 clones in the sample; approximately 82% occur only once, and under 2% lies in the top ten. The sample consisted of peripheral blood. These receptors all stem from a woman of 80 years or more with acute or convalescent COVID-19.

This clone was counted only a few times. The CDR3: CASSDQFTEAFF. The CDR3 bases are TGTGCCAGCAGTGATCAGTTCACTGAAGCTTTCTTT. The chain links TRBV2 to TRBJ1-1; D is uncertain. From germline, CDR1 is SNHLY and CDR2 FYNNEI. This CDR3 region has 12 residues. V was cut by 3 bases and J by 4 bases, with 6 bases left in between.

The chain is built from TRBV6-2 or TRBV6-3 and TRBJ2-4; perhaps TRBD1 as D (6 bases). There are 15 residues in the CDR3. Trimming took 3 bases from V and 2 from J, leaving 11 bases between them. CDR1 is MNHEY and CDR2 is SVGEGT in the germline V gene. CDR3 bases: TGTGCCAGCAGTTATAATAGGGGGACCAAAAACATTCAGTACTTC. Residues: CASSYNRGTKNIQYF.

The V call is TRBV5-1, the J call TRBJ2-3; 9 bases are a match to TRBD2. The CDR3 spans 17 residues. Germline V CDR1 and CDR2: SGHRS, YFSETQ. The ends lost 1 base at V and 0 bases at J; junction bases unmatched: 6. The CDR3 spells CASSLRPSGTSTDTQYF. The CDR3 DNA is TGCGCCAGCAGCTTGCGCCCTAGCGGGACAAGCACAGATACGCAGTATTTT.

CDR3 sequence (DNA): TGTGCCAGCAGTGGGCTAGCGGAAAACACCGGGGAGCTGTTTTTT. Translating gives CASSGLAENTGELFF. The rearrangement joins TRBV28 to TRBJ2-2; 7 bases are shared with TRBD2. The germline CDR1 and CDR2 sequences are MDHEN and SYDVKM. The CDR3 is 15 amino acids. V lost 5 bases to trimming and J lost 2 bases; unmatched junction nucleotides: 5.

The chain joins TRBV28 to TRBJ1-2, with TRBD1 as a possible D gene (5 bases). Looked up from germline, CDR1 is MDHEN and CDR2 is SYDVKM. V was pared by 3 bases and J by 7 bases, with 12 bases between. CDR3 size: 13 residues. This chain's CDR3 is CASSLSGGSGYTF. As DNA, the CDR3 is TGTGCCAGCAGTTTGTCGGGGGGATCTGGCTACACCTTC.

The rearrangement joins TRBV2 to TRBJ2-1; 8 bases are a match to TRBD2. The CDR3 runs 15 residues. Trimming took 6 bases from V and 1 from J; bases not matched to a gene: 5. Germline V lookup: CDR1 SNHLY, CDR2 FYNNEI. CDR3 DNA sequence: TGTGCCAGCAGGGAAAGCGGGAGTTCCTACAATGAGCAGTTCTTC. This translates into CASRESGSSYNEQFF.

CDR3 in amino acids: CASSYMSYEQYF. CDR3 bases: TGTGCCAGCAGTTACATGAGCTACGAGCAGTACTTC. J is TRBJ2-7 and V is TRBV6-2 or TRBV6-3; D remains ambiguous. V was cut by 2 bases and J by 3 bases, with 5 bases left in between. The CDR3 has 12 amino acids. The germline V gene has CDR1 MNHEY and CDR2 SVGEGT.

The J gene is TRBJ2-5, the V gene TRBV4-1, with 8 bases matching TRBD1. The V and J ends lost 6 bases and 5 bases, in that order; junction bases with no gene match: 5. The germline V gene has CDR1 MGHRA and CDR2 YSYEKL. The CDR3 has 13 amino acids. The DNA of the CDR3 is TGCGCCAGCAGTCTGGACAGGGTCGAGACCCAGTACTTC. Translating it yields CASSLDRVETQYF.

This clone has just a few counts. The chain combines TRBV7-2 with TRBJ2-5; TRBD1 agrees at 9 bases. This CDR3 is 17 amino acids long. V shed 1 base and J 5 bases; nucleotides not matched to a gene: 11. Germline CDR1 reads SGHTA; CDR2 reads FQGNSA. The CDR3 nucleotides read TGTGCCAGCAGCTTAGGGGTGAACAGGGGGCTTGGTGAGACCCAGTACTTC. As protein: CASSLGVNRGLGETQYF.

This clone was counted only a few times. The CDR3, as DNA: TGTGCCAGCGGTGGACCTGAGAGGGCGCCCTATGGCTACACCTTC. Translated, it gives CASGGPERAPYGYTF. This chain joins TRBV2 and TRBJ1-2, with D unclear. The V and J ends lost 8 bases and 4 bases respectively, with 20 bases between them. The CDR3 is made up of 15 amino acids. Per the germline V gene, CDR1 is SNHLY and CDR2 is FYNNEI.